Included here is one TCR beta chain sequence, with context. Its antigen is unknown. The sample originates from a study of T cell responses to AZD1222 COVID-19 vaccine. Findings and limits, study-wide: Reports indicate that nearly half of spike-specific TCRs are directed at unmutated variant regions. Two AZD1222 doses significantly raised spike-specific TCR breadth and depth over controls. At study baseline, merely more than 5 AZD1222 recipients were seropositive.

Germline loops: CDR1 SQVTM, CDR2 ANQGSEA. The CDR3 is 13 amino acids. Trimming stripped 4 bases from V and 0 bases from J, with 9 bases between. Some clones are missing from TCRdb's copy, which holds only in-frame ones; the method was immunoSEQ multiplex PCR. Here the sample spans 100,000 to 150,000 clones, around 89% being singletons. The sequenced sample was peripheral blood, obtained 28 days after the second AZD1222 dose. The clonotype originates from an adult who received the AZD1222 COVID-19 vaccine. V usage is TRBV29-1 and J usage is TRBJ1-1; D not certain. The CDR3 DNA reads as TGCAGCGTTGCCGGAAGGATGAACACTGAAGCTTTCTTT. It yields the protein CSVAGRMNTEAFF.